This T cell receptor beta chain appears in the sequencing data of a study of T-cell memory formation after mild COVID-19. Study observations and caveats: Cross-reactive memory seemingly joined, as some responding clones were found in pre-infection memory. Among clones contracting day 15 to 85, CD4/CD8 was balanced, whereas later expanders leaned CD4+.

Concerning this clonotype itself: The antigen is not known.

Germline lookup yields CDR1 SGDLS and CDR2 YYNGEE. Trimming cost V 3 bases and J 0 bases, with 6 bases left between them. This CDR3 spans 14 amino acids. TCRalpha and TCRbeta libraries used 5'RACE with constant-segment primers and UMIs. MiXCR, applied by TCRdb to the 5' RACE reads, yields one record per CDR3 protein. The sample includes 250,000 to 300,000 distinct CDR3 sequences, about a sixth of them seen just once. The chain employs TRBV9 and TRBJ2-2; unclear D gene. The material sequenced was PBMCs or a T cell subset sorted from them (not recorded which). The receptor comes from a man younger than 35 who had mild COVID-19 (a few samples of this study predate the infection). Cell type and time point are not known. Written as DNA, the CDR3 is TGTGCCAGCAGCGCTCCTACGAACACCGGGGAGCTGTTTTTT. This encodes CASSAPTNTGELFF.